This T cell receptor (beta chain) was recovered during a study of prognosis after radiotherapy for stage I lung cancer. Study-level background: Every patient with non-small cell lung cancer was judged medically inoperable. The patients comprised 13 men and 5 or 6 women, spanning ages roughly 53 to 84 and having a median of 74.5 years. Stereotactic body radiotherapy was never combined with concurrent therapy in any patient.

Using two-round multiplex PCR, the authors amplified TCR beta CDR3 from genomic DNA. The authors ran first-round PCR with primers specific to each TRBV and TRBJ gene. TCRdb analysed the multiplex PCR reads with MiXCR anew, one entry per CDR3 protein. Of about 27,000 distinct CDR3 sequences listed, around 30% are singletons. This clonotype appeared many times. CDR1 SGHNT and CDR2 YENEEA come from the germline V gene. V was clipped by 5 bases and J by 0 bases, with 11 bases between them. CDR3 size: 16 residues. The chain has TRBV11-3 and TRBJ2-6; D unresolved. Material: PBMCs, obtained before or after stereotactic body radiation therapy (not recorded which). The TCR sequence derives from a donor aged 50 or older with non-small cell lung cancer. Here the CDR3 DNA reads TGTGCCAGCAGCATCGGACGGGCCTCTGGGGCCAACGTCCTGACTTTC. It encodes CASSIGRASGANVLTF.